This T cell receptor (beta chain) derives from a study of T-cell reconstitution after alpha-beta-depleted transplantation in children. Library preparation (for TCRbeta) was performed with unique molecular identifiers. TCRdb itself ran the PCR reads through MiXCR, one entry per CDR3 protein. The sample carries some 520,000 distinct CDR3 sequences, less than 35% recorded once. Germline trimming cut 9 bases from V and 5 bases from J; bases unmatched to any gene: 22. This CDR3 is 17 amino acids long. Germline V CDR1 and CDR2: SGHDT, YYEEEE. This sequence joins TRBV5-6 and TRBJ2-7; 8 positions agree with TRBD2. The sequence derives from a human donor who donated a stem cell graft to a child with aplastic anemia. This specimen consisted of PBMCs from the stem cell graft donor, obtained from the stem cell graft. The CDR3 loop reads CAMAPGGGDRPTDEQYF. In nucleotides, the CDR3 is TGTGCCATGGCCCCCGGGGGGGGCGATCGTCCTACCGACGAGCAGTACTTC.